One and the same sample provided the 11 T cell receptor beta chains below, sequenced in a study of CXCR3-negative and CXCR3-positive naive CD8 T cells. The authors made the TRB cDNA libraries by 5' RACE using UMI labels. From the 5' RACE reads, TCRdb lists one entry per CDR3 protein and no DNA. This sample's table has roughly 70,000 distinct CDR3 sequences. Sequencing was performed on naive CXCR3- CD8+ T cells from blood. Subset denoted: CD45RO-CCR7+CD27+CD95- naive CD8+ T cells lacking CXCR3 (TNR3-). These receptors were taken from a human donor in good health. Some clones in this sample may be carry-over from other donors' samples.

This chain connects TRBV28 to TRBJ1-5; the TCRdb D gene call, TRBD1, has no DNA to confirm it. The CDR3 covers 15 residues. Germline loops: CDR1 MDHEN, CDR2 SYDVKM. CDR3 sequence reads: CASSQPHTGNQPQHF.

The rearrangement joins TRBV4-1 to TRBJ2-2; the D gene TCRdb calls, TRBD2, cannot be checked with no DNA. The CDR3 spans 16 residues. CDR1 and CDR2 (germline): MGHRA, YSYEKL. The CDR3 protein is CASSPLAGGIAGELFF.

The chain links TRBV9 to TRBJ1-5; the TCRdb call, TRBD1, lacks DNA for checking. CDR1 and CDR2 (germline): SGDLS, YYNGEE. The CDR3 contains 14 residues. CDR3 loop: CASSVSTGGNPQHF.

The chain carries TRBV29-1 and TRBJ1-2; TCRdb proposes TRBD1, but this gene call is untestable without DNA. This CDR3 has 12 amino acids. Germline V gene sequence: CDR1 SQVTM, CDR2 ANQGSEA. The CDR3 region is CSVPTGNYGYTF. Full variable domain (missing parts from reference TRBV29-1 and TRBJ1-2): SAVISQKPSRDICQRGTSLTIQCQVDSQVTMMFWYRQQPGQSLTLIATANQGSEATYESGFVIDKFPISRPNLTFSTLTVSNMSPEDSSIYLCSVPTGNYGYTFGSGTRLTVV.

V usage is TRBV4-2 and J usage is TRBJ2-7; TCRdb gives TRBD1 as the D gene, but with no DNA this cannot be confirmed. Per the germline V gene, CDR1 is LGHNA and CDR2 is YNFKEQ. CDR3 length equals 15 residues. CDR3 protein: CASSLGTGASYEQYF.

CDR3 amino acids: CASSLYTWTGNEQYF. The chain links TRBV5-5 to TRBJ2-7; the TCRdb D gene call, TRBD1, has no DNA to confirm it. The CDR3 contains 15 residues. Germline assignment: CDR1 SGHKS and CDR2 YYEKEE (reference sequence).

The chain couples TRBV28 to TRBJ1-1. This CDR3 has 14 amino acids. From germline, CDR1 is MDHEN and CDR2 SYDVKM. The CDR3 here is CASSLLRENTEAFF.

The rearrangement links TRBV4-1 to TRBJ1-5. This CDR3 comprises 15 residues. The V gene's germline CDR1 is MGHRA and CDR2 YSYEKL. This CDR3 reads CASSQLQGGGQPQHF.

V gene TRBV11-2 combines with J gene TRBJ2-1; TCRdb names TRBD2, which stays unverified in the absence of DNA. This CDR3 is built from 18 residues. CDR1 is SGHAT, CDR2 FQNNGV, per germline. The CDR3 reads CASSLNSGGAISYNEQFF.

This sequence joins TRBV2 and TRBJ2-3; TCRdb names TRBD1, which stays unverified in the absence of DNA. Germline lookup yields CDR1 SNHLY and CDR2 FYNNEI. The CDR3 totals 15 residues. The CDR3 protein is CASSLTGGSTDTQYF.

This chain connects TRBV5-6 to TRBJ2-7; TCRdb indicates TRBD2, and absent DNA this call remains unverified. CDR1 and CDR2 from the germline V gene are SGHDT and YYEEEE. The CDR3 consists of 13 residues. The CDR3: CASTPASGYEQYF. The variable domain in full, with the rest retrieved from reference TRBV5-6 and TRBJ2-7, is DAGVTQSPTHLIKTRGQQVTLRCSPKSGHDTVSWYQQALGQGPQFIFQYYEEEERQRGNFPDRFSGHQFPNYSSELNVNALLLGDSALYLCASTPASGYEQYFGPGTRLTVT.